These 13 T cell receptor beta chains originate from one sample sequenced in a study of blood T cells in healthy people across ages (dated by TCRdb to 2015 to 2017). Receptors were amplified or captured by 5' RACE. This sample was sequenced with an Illumina HiSeq 2500. A second about 7 to 12 cycle PCR used a sample-barcoded 5' primer and a J-beta primer mix. The raw public data were reprocessed by TCRdb itself: fastp quality trimming at Q25, MiXCR clonotype calling, in-frame beta chains only. For every CDR3 protein sequence, its rows merge into one entry that carries the most common genes and DNA. This sample holds about 1.5 million distinct CDR3 sequences; roughly 43% were observed only once. The ten biggest clones cover about 4.1% of the sample. The sample taken for sequencing was blood. The receptors derive from a young woman in good health.

This clonotype was counted only a few times. The rearrangement uses TRBV5-1 and TRBJ1-4, with TRBD1 identical over 12 bases. This CDR3 has 17 amino acids. From germline, CDR1 is SGHRS and CDR2 YFSETQ. The V gene end was trimmed by 1 base and the J gene end by 10 bases; junction bases not matched to a gene: 11. The CDR3 protein is CASSLRDRGREEGKLFF. The CDR3 region has the DNA TGCGCCAGCAGCTTGCGGGACAGGGGGCGCGAAGAAGGAAAACTGTTTTTT.

The V gene is TRBV4-1, the J gene TRBJ2-4; 11 bases are shared with TRBD2. This CDR3 has 18 residues. Germline trimming cut 1 base from V and 3 bases from J; bases unmatched to any gene: 8. Per the germline V gene, CDR1 is MGHRA and CDR2 is YSYEKL. CDR3 residues: CASSQGLAGGQSKNIQYF. The CDR3 DNA reads TGCGCCAGCAGCCAAGGCCTAGCGGGGGGCCAAAGCAAAAACATTCAGTACTTC.

V and J are TRBV10-3 and TRBJ2-1; no definite D call. CDR3 length: 11 amino acids. Germline values: CDR1 ENHRY, CDR2 SYGVKD. V lost 6 bases and J lost 5, with 5 bases in between. This chain's CDR3 is CAISPDNEQFF. The CDR3 bases are TGTGCCATCAGCCCGGACAATGAGCAGTTCTTC.

The V call is TRBV20-1, the J call TRBJ1-1; tentative D call: TRBD1 (5 bases). Trimming took 4 bases from V and 4 from J, leaving 13 bases between them. The V gene's germline CDR1 is DFQATT and CDR2 SNEGSKA (reference sequence). The CDR3 length is 13 residues. CDR3: CSANRGGGTEAFF. CDR3 nucleotide sequence: TGCAGTGCTAATAGGGGTGGGGGCACTGAAGCTTTCTTT.

The genes are TRBV5-1 and TRBJ2-7; tentative D call: TRBD1 (6 bases). This CDR3 spans 13 amino acids. Germline CDR1 reads SGHRS; CDR2 reads YFSETQ. The ends were cut back, 3 bases at V and 7 bases at J, with 14 bases in the middle. The CDR3 DNA follows: TGCGCCAGCAGCTGGGACATTTACAATGAGCAGTACTTC. Translated, it gives CASSWDIYNEQYF.

The chain couples TRBV5-1 to TRBJ1-1; D uncertain. V was trimmed by 0 bases and J by 0 bases, leaving 12 bases between them. The CDR3 runs 16 residues. Germline lookup yields CDR1 SGHRS and CDR2 YFSETQ. The CDR3 sequence: CASSLAGAVMNTEAFF. CDR3 sequence (DNA): TGCGCCAGCAGCTTGGCCGGTGCAGTTATGAACACTGAAGCTTTCTTT.

The chain joins TRBV6-5 to TRBJ1-2; D not certain. V was clipped by 0 bases and J by 4 bases, with 15 bases between them. The germline CDR1 and CDR2 sequences are MNHEY and SVGAGI. CDR3 length: 16 amino acids. CDR3 in DNA: TGTGCCAGCAGTTACTCGTTGAATGGGCCCTTCTATGGCTACACCTTC. It codes for CASSYSLNGPFYGYTF.

This clonotype was seen a few times. The chain has TRBV4-2 and TRBJ1-2; D is perhaps TRBD1 (5 bases). V was pared by 3 bases and J by 5 bases, with 13 bases between. The CDR3 spans 14 residues. CDR1 is LGHNA and CDR2 is YNFKEQ in the germline V gene. CDR3: CASSQTGTFYGYTF. DNA for the CDR3: TGTGCCAGCAGCCAGACCGGGACGTTTTATGGCTACACCTTC.

The chain uses TRBV5-5 and TRBJ1-1, with no clear D. There are 13 residues in the CDR3. Germline CDR1 is SGHKS and CDR2 is YYEKEE (reference sequence). V dropped 4 bases and J dropped 3 bases, with 10 bases sitting between them. This chain's CDR3 is CASSRERYTEAFF. CDR3 DNA: TGTGCCAGCAGCCGGGAGCGGTACACTGAAGCTTTCTTT.

This clonotype was found a few times. V and J are TRBV9 and TRBJ2-1; D unclear. Trimming removed 0 bases at V and 7 bases at J, with 14 bases between. The CDR3 consists of 15 residues. Germline V CDR1 and CDR2: SGDLS, YYNGEE. DNA of the CDR3: TGTGCCAGCAGCGTAGGGCTTCTCCCCGGGAATGAGCAGTTCTTC. This codes for CASSVGLLPGNEQFF.

The rearrangement joins TRBV20-1 to TRBJ2-3, with a weak D call TRBD1 (5 bases). The ends were cut back, 4 bases at V and 0 bases at J, with 11 bases in the middle. The CDR3 has 14 amino acids. Per germline, CDR1 DFQATT and CDR2 SNEGSKA (reference sequence). The CDR3 is CSAKDGASTDTQYF. The CDR3 bases are TGCAGTGCTAAAGATGGGGCTAGCACAGATACGCAGTATTTT.

The rearrangement uses TRBV6-1 and TRBJ1-5; the match to TRBD1 covers 9 bases. The junction had 10 bases not matched to a gene; V was cut back by 3 bases and J by 7 bases. Germline V CDR1 and CDR2: MNHNS, SASEGT. The CDR3 covers 16 residues. This CDR3 reads CASSDPRDRAWQPQHF. The CDR3 DNA follows: TGTGCCAGCAGTGATCCCCGGGACAGGGCATGGCAGCCCCAGCATTTT.

Notes on this clonotype: A read error may account for a junction end that differs from germline. V is TRBV10-3 and J is TRBJ1-1, with a tentative D call TRBD1 (6 bases). Germline assignment: CDR1 ENHRY and CDR2 SYGVKD. This CDR3 region has 13 residues. This chain's CDR3 is CAIKGVWGTETFF. CDR3 sequence (DNA): TGTGCCATCAAGGGGGTTTGGGGCACTGAAACTTTCTTT.